This entry features one T cell receptor (beta chain) sequence. Its antigen remains unidentified. No much larger clone exists at a distance of one base, and base qualities are not known. These data originate in a study of OX40 agonist ivuxolimab in advanced cancers. Notes on the research overall: Ivuxolimab was an agonistic, fully human IgG2 monoclonal antibody directed against OX40 (CD134), a costimulatory receptor. Intravenous ivuxolimab was administered to patients every 2 weeks at six dose levels: 0.01, 0.1, 0.3, 1.5, 3 and 10 mg/kg. Of the approximately 50 dose-escalation patients, hepatocellular carcinoma was present in some 19, melanoma in around 15, renal cell carcinoma in 9 and head and neck cancer in 9. In the dose-escalation cohort, roughly 82% of patients were male, and the mean age was roughly 60 years with a range of about 20 to 80. Patients were allowed to have had prior anti-PD-1, anti-PD-L1 or anti-CTLA-4 therapy, and around two fifths of the dose-escalation patients had been treated with checkpoint inhibitors. Three dose-escalation patients achieved partial responses, one with hepatocellular carcinoma and two with cutaneous melanoma. The purpose of peripheral TCRbeta sequencing was to test whether ivuxolimab changed TCR sequence diversity and led to clonal T-cell expansion. The paper covers the monotherapy dose-escalation part of the phase I ivuxolimab trial, which included N of about 51 patients.

Patients with a history of autoimmune disease or receiving systemic immunosuppression were excluded from the trial. Peripheral blood for TCR sequencing was collected from all dose cohorts at baseline, on cycle 4 day 1, and on cycle 7 day 1. The samples were drawn from a first-in-human, open-label, multicenter phase I dose-escalation trial of ivuxolimab. The trial enrolled adults with locally advanced or metastatic head and neck squamous cell, hepatocellular, melanoma or renal cell carcinoma. CD4+ and CD8+ T cells were sorted separately from peripheral blood before TCR sequencing. Genomic DNA was isolated from the sorted cells so that the TCRbeta CDR3 region could be sequenced. The immunoSEQ Assay was used to sequence the TCRbeta CDR3 regions. Drawn from immuneACCESS, this table holds only the in-frame rearrangements with V and J called that TCRdb kept. Clones are partly lost; checked studies trace under half to an unresolved V gene and leave the rest unexplained. The sample table contains about 66,000 clones; only one count was recorded for roughly four fifths of them. Roughly 1.6% of the sample comes from the top ten.

Results the study describes overall, beyond this receptor: After ivuxolimab, more expanded clones were found on average in CD8+ T cells than in CD4+ T cells. Low levels of normalized T-cell clonal expansion were also seen in some patients who did not respond. In the 0.1-3.0 mg/kg groups, partial responders were among the patients with the lowest normalized peripheral clonal expansion, particularly in CD8+ T cells. Clonal expansion of both CD4+ and CD8+ blood T cells was observed from baseline to week 6 at doses 0.1 to 3.0 mg/kg. The antigen specificity of the peripheral T cells that underwent clonal expansion was not determined.

From cysteine to phenylalanine, the CDR3 is 17 amino acids long. The read is trimmed to its CDR3 DNA, 51 bases read in frame from base 1. Cut back by 4 bases and 5 bases, the V and J ends lie 21 bases apart. CDR1 and CDR2, per the germline V gene, are LGHNT and FRNRAP. Sequences were derived from CD4+ or CD8+ T cells sorted from blood, sampled in a trial of the OX40 agonist ivuxolimab. This chain joins TRBV12-5 to TRBJ2-1, and perhaps TRBD1 as D gene, on 6 matching bases. The TCR was taken from an adult with an advanced solid tumor such as melanoma, head and neck, liver or kidney cancer. The DNA sequence is as follows: TGTGCTAGTGGTTACGGACCAGGGGCTAACCAAAACAATGAGCAGTTCTTC. Its coded protein is CASGYGPGANQNNEQFF.